This TCR beta chain was obtained from a study of shared clonotypes between healthy human individuals. Study overall: A donor's plate count was three for CD4 naive and three for CD4 memory; CD8 naive had two and CD8 memory one.

Points on this clone: One end of the junction is discordant with germline, which a read error may explain.

Per the authors' pipeline: ImmunoSEQ gave junction-only sequences without quality scores, so filtering differed. The table came from immunoSEQ multiplex PCR; TCRdb's copy has only in-frame clones and leaves some out. V and J calls and clone size come straight from that table; D and trimming were deduced from the DNA. Here the sample spans roughly 1,800,000 clones, about 95% being singletons. CD45RO negativity and positive selection for CCR7 defined naive CD8 cells, a population that excluded terminally differentiated effector memory CD45RA+ cells. All donors were healthy HIV-negative adults lacking recent acute infections or vaccinations. This TCR came from a man between 18 and 29 years old in good health. What was sequenced was naive CD8+ T cells sorted from blood.

As DNA, the CDR3 is TGCGACAGCAGCCGGGACAGTCTAAATGGCTACACCTTC. Its protein product is CDSSRDSLNGYTF. This chain links TRBV4-1 with TRBJ1-2, with 7 nucleotides matching TRBD1. The CDR3 covers 13 residues. Germline V gene data show CDR1 as MGHRA and CDR2 as YSYEKL.